This TCR beta chain was found in a study of blood T cell repertoires in COVID-19. Methods used by the authors: Researchers report that nucleated cell counts were estimated from reference gene primer amplification. Sequenced by immunoSEQ multiplex PCR; TCRdb stores in-frame clones only, minus some. V, J and clone size are those of that table, while D and trimming were read from the DNA. The sample lists about 190,000 clones, about four fifths seen once, with 3.2% in the top ten. The V end was cut by 0 bases, the J end by 0 bases, with 11 bases between. Germline CDR1 reads LGHNA; CDR2 reads YNFKEQ. This CDR3 comprises 17 residues. Enrollees, about 18 to 95 years old, lived in 24 US areas.

This chain links TRBV4-2 with TRBJ2-2; D might be TRBD2 (5 bases). Sequenced sample: PBMCs or T cells enriched from blood (not recorded which). This clonotype was sampled from a woman in her 30s who had recovered from COVID-19. The CDR3 nucleotides read TGTGCCAGCAGCCAAGAGGCGCTAGCAGCGAACACCGGGGAGCTGTTTTTT. Translation: CASSQEALAANTGELFF.